The 13 T cell receptor beta chains reported below all come from one sample, sequenced in a study of regulatory T cells in long-lasting Graves disease. CDR3-region Arm-PCR and iRepertoire HTBI primers produced the TCR beta libraries. TCRdb used MiXCR to reprocess the multiplex PCR reads, holding one entry per CDR3 protein. The repertoire holds some 340,000 distinct CDR3 sequences, 12% seen once, with under 20% in the top ten. Stated time point: newly diagnosed GD, antithyroid drugs for less than 3 months. PBMCs provided the RNA from which the TCR library was made. These data are also associated with another study on T cells in Graves' hyperthyroidism and ophthalmopathy.

The starting material was peripheral blood mononuclear cells (PBMCs), obtained at new diagnosis, from a patient treated with antithyroid drugs. These receptors were collected from a young woman with Graves disease.

This clonotype was seen more than once but under ten times. The CDR3 region is CASSMQGGEAFF. The CDR3 DNA follows: TGTGCCAGCAGCATGCAGGGGGGTGAAGCTTTCTTT. The V and J genes are TRBV6-1 and TRBJ1-1; 7 bases map to TRBD1. The V gene's germline CDR1 is MNHNS and CDR2 SASEGT. V was pared by 6 bases and J by 7 bases, with 5 bases of the junction left unmatched. The CDR3 runs to 12 residues.

Ten or more counts support this clonotype. The chain recombines TRBV7-6 with TRBJ2-3, with D perhaps matching TRBD2 (6 bases). Between the trimmed V and J ends, which lost 5 bases and 1 base, there was a span of 10 bases. Germline CDR1 is SGHVS and CDR2 is FNYEAQ. This CDR3 contains 14 residues. The CDR3 coding sequence is TGTGCCAGCAGCAACGGAGGGCGCACAGATACGCAGTATTTT. It is translated as CASSNGGRTDTQYF.

This clonotype was counted at least ten times. The CDR3 here is CASSWVRTDTEAFF. The CDR3 bases are TGTGCCAGCAGCTGGGTGAGGACCGACACTGAAGCTTTCTTT. V and J are TRBV7-2 and TRBJ1-1, with D uncertain. Germline V gene sequence: CDR1 SGHTA, CDR2 FQGNSA. With 4 bases removed from V and 3 bases from J, the gap between germline ends came to 12 bases. The CDR3 is 14 amino acids.

The chain joins TRBV15 to TRBJ2-1; TRBD2 matches 7 bases. This CDR3 has 15 residues. The germline gives CDR1 LNHNV, CDR2 YYDKDF (reference sequence). Unmatched junction bases numbered 6, after V lost 0 bases and J lost 7 bases. The CDR3: CATSRDRHGGNEQFF. CDR3 in DNA: TGTGCCACCAGCAGAGACAGACACGGGGGGAATGAGCAGTTCTTC.

Regarding this clonotype: A far larger clone is one nucleotide away, so this likely arose from a read error. This chain connects TRBV12-3 or TRBV12-4 to TRBJ2-4; 8 bases match TRBD2. The better agreement between TRBJ2-1 and the DNA end casts doubt on the J call. The CDR3 is made up of 14 amino acids. CDR3 sequence reads: CASTRLATGETQFF. Written as DNA, the CDR3 is TGTGCCAGCACCCGACTAGCGACCGGGGAGACCCAGTTCTTC.

This clonotype was recorded many times. The chain employs TRBV11-2 and TRBJ1-3; 10 positions agree with TRBD1. V shed 5 bases, J shed 11 bases, and the junction held 6 bases outside the gene matches. There are 13 residues in the CDR3. CDR1 SGHAT and CDR2 FQNNGV come from the germline V gene. The CDR3 sequence is CASSPYGQGAIYF. In nucleotides, the CDR3 is TGTGCCAGCAGCCCGTACGGACAGGGGGCCATATATTTT.

This clonotype was detected a few times. The rearrangement joins TRBV19 to TRBJ1-5; D not certain. This CDR3 is built from 13 residues. Germline CDR1 is LNHDA and CDR2 is SQIVND (reference sequence). V gave up 1 base and J gave up 4 bases, with 5 bases separating them. This chain's CDR3 is CASSIVRNQPQHF. The CDR3 bases are TGTGCCAGTAGTATAGTCAGGAATCAGCCCCAGCATTTT.

This clonotype was detected many times. V gene TRBV27 combines with J gene TRBJ1-6; a possible D gene is TRBD1 (5 bases). The CDR3 totals 13 residues. The germline V and J ends were trimmed by 4 bases and 10 bases, with 11 bases remaining between them. The germline V gene has CDR1 MNHEY and CDR2 SMNVEV (reference sequence). CDR3 sequence: CASSYGGESPLHF. For the CDR3, the DNA is TGTGCCAGCAGTTACGGGGGTGAATCACCCCTCCACTTT.

At least ten counts were recorded for this clonotype. The V and J genes are TRBV7-9 and TRBJ2-5; TRBD2 matches 9 bases. The germline gives CDR1 SEHNR, CDR2 FQNEAQ (reference sequence). J lost 1 base, V lost 4 bases, and 1 base had no gene match. This CDR3 is 14 amino acids long. Here the CDR3 reads CASSSTSGQETQYF. In nucleotides, the CDR3 is TGTGCCAGCAGCTCGACTAGCGGCCAAGAGACCCAGTACTTC. The complete variable domain, with remaining parts taken from reference TRBV7-9 and TRBJ2-5, reads DTGVSQNPRHKITKRGQNVTFRCDPISEHNRLYWYRQTLGQGPEFLTYFQNEAQLEKSRLLSDRFSAERPKGSFSTLEIQRTEQGDSAMYLCASSSTSGQETQYFGPGTRLLVL.

The V and J genes are TRBV6-1 and TRBJ2-3, with TRBD2 matching over 11 bases. The CDR3 is 13 amino acids. V lost 7 bases and J lost 6; bases outside the gene matches: 3. CDR1 and CDR2 (germline): MNHNS, SASEGT. For the CDR3, the DNA is TGTGCCAGCAAGACTAGCGGGGCGGATACGCAGTATTTT. It translates to CASKTSGADTQYF.

This clonotype was observed a handful of times. A far larger clone is just one base off, so this is likely a read error. The CDR3 does not end in the conserved phenylalanine or tryptophan, so this is likely a read error. V and J are TRBV12-3 or TRBV12-4 and TRBJ1-1; tentative D call: TRBD1 (5 bases). The CDR3 has 16 amino acids. The CDR3 nucleotides are TGTGCCAGCAGCTTAGATGGGGCGTTCTGGGACACTGAAGCTTTCATT. This translates into CASSLDGAFWDTEAFI.

Regarding this clonotype: One end of the junction does not line up with germline, which may come from a read error. The chain uses TRBV6-1 and TRBJ1-6; D is undetermined. This CDR3 is 12 amino acids long. Looked up from germline, CDR1 is MNHNS and CDR2 is SASEGT. CDR3 sequence: CASSTYDSPLHF. As DNA, the CDR3 is TGTGCCAGCAGTACCTATGATTCACCCCTCCACTTT.

This clonotype came up many times. This chain connects TRBV5-1 to TRBJ2-3; 9 nucleotides match TRBD2. The CDR3 runs to 16 residues. The ends lost 1 base at V and 1 base at J; junction bases unmatched: 4. CDR1 and CDR2 (germline): SGHRS, YFSETQ. Here the CDR3 reads CASSLLAGAGTDTQYF. In nucleotides, the CDR3 is TGCGCCAGCAGCTTGTTAGCGGGAGCCGGCACAGATACGCAGTATTTT.